The present T cell receptor (beta chain) was sequenced within a study of post-analysis software for immune sequencing data (dated by TCRdb to the mid-2010s). For context, the study as a whole: Relapsing-remitting, secondary progressive and progressive-relapsing multiple sclerosis were recorded as disease courses, and subtype annotation was lacking for some patients. The multiple sclerosis patient repertoires were compared with some twelve previously published healthy control repertoires from donors aged about 6 to 26 years. A subset of samples was prepared in parallel using single-end sample barcoding, then pooled and co-amplified after Illumina adapter ligation.

The library was built by means of PCR. The instrument given in TCRdb is Illumina HiSeq 2500. Unique molecular identifiers were incorporated into TCR beta cDNA libraries to reduce PCR and sequencing biases. Per 1 to 10 million input T cells, some 500,000 cDNA molecules were obtained, such that each molecule approximated one T cell. The patient libraries were prepared and sequenced with the same protocol used for the earlier healthy control dataset. Within a given batch, samples were prepared together, multiplexed and sequenced on the same HiSeq lane. Under the source paper's analysis protocol: MIGEC handled the raw barcoded reads, throwing out single-read molecular identifier groups before consensus assembly and CDR3 extraction. Clonotype tables were post-analysed with VDJtools, and diversity was normalized by down-sampling all datasets to the smallest sample size. Repertoire overlap clustering matched CDR3 amino acid but not nucleotide sequences to correct batch-related cross-sample contamination. The public reads were run again by TCRdb, first through fastp at Q25 and then through MiXCR, and only productive beta chains were kept. Every CDR3 protein is listed once, alongside the most common genes and DNA of its rows. These V and J calls are TCRdb output, not the study's own analysis. This sample holds almost 700,000 distinct CDR3 sequences; 55% to 60% were observed only once. Around 11% of the sample lies in the top ten.

To demonstrate the VDJtools post-analysis software, the study profiled TCR beta repertoires from the peripheral blood of around 13 young patients with multiple sclerosis. The patients with multiple sclerosis were children and adolescents between 6 and 15 years of age. Beyond this particular receptor, the publication reports: Direct clustering with F measure showed strong co-clustering of samples prepared in the same batch, prompting a batch-effect correction. Multiple sclerosis patients had significantly lower normalized Chao1 diversity than controls, a result that suggests substantial peripheral T-cell clonal expansion. The multiple sclerosis patient group was slightly younger than the control group. Roughly 5 TRBV segments, including TRBV5-6, TRBV5-1 and TRBV20-1, were significantly more frequent in patients than controls.

The germline V gene sets CDR1 to MGHDK and CDR2 to SYGVNS. There are 12 amino acids in the CDR3, from cysteine to phenylalanine inclusive. Only CDR3 DNA is held: 36 bases, read in frame from base 1. V sheds 3 bases and J sheds 5 bases, leaving 7 bases between their ends. Regarding this clonotype: Its binding antigen is unknown. No base quality values were provided; no much bigger clone lies one nucleotide off.

This chain joins TRBV25-1 to TRBJ1-2, with no confidently assigned D gene. This sequence originates from a girl aged 2-15 years with multiple sclerosis. Sequences were obtained from blood. The DNA is TGTGCCAGCAGTGAGGCGGATTATGGCTACACCTTC. It codes for CASSEADYGYTF.